What follows are 17 T cell receptor beta chains derived from one specimen sequenced in a study of blood T cells in healthy people across ages. A sample-barcoded 5' primer and a J-beta primer mix were used in a second PCR of about 7 to 11 cycles. TCRdb passed the 5' RACE reads through MiXCR, listing each CDR3 protein once. The top ten hold roughly 3.7% of the sample, which has about 1.5 million distinct CDR3 sequences, 40% to 45% seen once. The material sequenced was blood. These receptors were collected from a woman between 18 and 30 years old in good health.

This clonotype was detected only a few times. J is TRBJ2-1 and V is TRBV6-5, with 10 bases fitting TRBD2. CDR1 is MNHEY, CDR2 SVGAGI, per germline. Unmatched junction bases numbered 8, after V lost 2 bases and J lost 7 bases. This CDR3 is 16 amino acids long. In DNA, the CDR3 is TGTGCCAGCAGTTACCTAAGCGGGAGGGCCGGGAATGAGCAGTTCTTC. Protein: CASSYLSGRAGNEQFF.

The V gene is TRBV28, the J gene TRBJ1-5, with a weak D call TRBD1 (5 bases). Germline loops: CDR1 MDHEN, CDR2 SYDVKM. CDR3 length: 12 amino acids. The V end lost 7 bases, the J end lost 10 bases, and 14 bases lay between the germline ends. CDR3 sequence: CASNLVGEPQHF. In DNA form, the CDR3 reads TGTGCCAGCAACCTGGTGGGGGAACCCCAGCATTTT.

Points on this clonotype: Relative to the germline gene, one junction end is altered; a read error may explain this. V usage is TRBV28 and J usage is TRBJ2-3; TRBD2 matches 9 bases. Per the germline V gene, CDR1 is MDHEN and CDR2 is SYDVKM. The CDR3 totals 14 residues. The CDR3, as DNA: TGTGCCAGCAGGCGCGGGACTAGCACAGGTACGCAGTATTTT. This encodes CASRRGTSTGTQYF. Drawing the rest from reference TRBV28 and TRBJ2-3, the complete variable domain is DVKVTQSSRYLVKRTGEKVFLECVQDMDHENMFWYRQDPGLGLRLIYFSYDVKMKEKGDIPEGYSVSREKKERFSLILESASTNQTSMYLCASRRGTSTGTQYFGPGTRLTVL.

This clonotype came up a few times. V gene TRBV6-2 or TRBV6-3 combines with J gene TRBJ1-5; no reliable D call. This CDR3 is built from 14 residues. With 9 bases removed from V and 7 bases from J, the gap between germline ends came to 19 bases. CDR1 MNHEY and CDR2 SVGEGT come from the germline V gene. CDR3 bases: TGTGCCAGAGTACACGGCGGGAAAACGCAGCCCCAGCATTTT. It translates to CARVHGGKTQPQHF.

The V call is TRBV29-1, the J call TRBJ1-2; 7 bases match TRBD1. CDR1 SQVTM and CDR2 ANQGSEA come from the germline V gene. The CDR3 length is 12 residues. CDR3 amino acids: CGGGQAMGGYTF. The CDR3 DNA reads as TGCGGCGGCGGACAGGCCATGGGCGGCTACACCTTC.

This clonotype appeared a few times. The chain couples TRBV7-9 to TRBJ2-1; D ambiguous. V gave up 2 bases and J gave up 4 bases, with 18 bases separating them. This CDR3 is 17 amino acids long. CDR1 is SEHNR and CDR2 is FQNEAQ in the germline V gene (reference sequence). The CDR3 nucleotides are TGTGCCAGCAGCTTAAGGTTTCGGGTAGCCGAATACAATGAGCAGTTCTTC. Its protein product is CASSLRFRVAEYNEQFF.

This clonotype was detected a few times. This chain links TRBV12-3 or TRBV12-4 with TRBJ2-7; D remains unclear. Trimming left V 2 bases short and J 4 bases short, with 9 bases between. This CDR3 is 13 amino acids long. CDR3 region: CASSLTAGYEQYF. Written as DNA, the CDR3 is TGTGCCAGCAGTTTAACTGCTGGGTACGAGCAGTACTTC.

This clonotype was observed a handful of times. This rearrangement joins TRBV7-2 to TRBJ1-1; perhaps TRBD1 as D (6 bases). From germline, CDR1 is SGHTA and CDR2 FQGNSA. V was pared by 5 bases and J by 4 bases, with 11 bases between. This CDR3 comprises 13 residues. CDR3 DNA: TGTGCCAGCAGCGGGGCAGGGGTCACTGAAGCTTTCTTT. This gives the protein CASSGAGVTEAFF.

This clonotype was found a few times. V is TRBV6-1 and J is TRBJ2-1, with 9 bases matching TRBD2. The J segment lost 0 bases and the V segment lost 8 bases, leaving 23 bases of the junction unmatched. CDR1 and CDR2 from the germline V gene are MNHNS and SASEGT. This CDR3 is built from 21 residues. Here the CDR3 reads CASPTRELAGPFYRSYNEQFF. The CDR3, as DNA: TGTGCCAGCCCGACGCGTGAACTAGCGGGCCCCTTTTACCGCTCCTACAATGAGCAGTTCTTC.

Details on this clonotype: This sequence may be a read error, since a much larger clone differs from it by one base. The chain employs TRBV10-2 and TRBJ2-7; D may be TRBD1 or TRBD2 (5 bases each). The CDR3 sequence is 14 residues long. V gave up 4 bases and J gave up 4 bases, with 14 bases separating them. CDR1 and CDR2 (germline): WSHSY, SAAADI. Written as DNA, the CDR3 is TGCGCCAGCAGTGTGTTGGGGGTCGGATACGAGCAGTACTTC. This sequence encodes CASSVLGVGYEQYF.

CDR3 sequence: CASSLRAPGQGVGNTEAFF. The CDR3 DNA reads as TGTGCCAGCAGCTTAAGGGCCCCGGGACAGGGGGTAGGGAACACTGAAGCTTTCTTT. The rearrangement links TRBV7-4 to TRBJ1-1; 11 nucleotides line up with TRBD1. The CDR3 has 19 amino acids. In germline, CDR1 is SGHVT, CDR2 SQSDAQ. V was clipped by 2 bases and J by 1 base; unmatched bases: 12. Full variable domain (outside the CDR3, taken from reference TRBV7-4 and TRBJ1-1): GAGVSQSPRYKVAKRGRDVALRCDSISGHVTLYWYRQTLGQGSEVLTYSQSDAQRDKSGRPSGRFSAERPERSVSTLKIQRTEQGDSAVYLCASSLRAPGQGVGNTEAFFGQGTRLTVV.

This clonotype turned up a few times. V and J are TRBV6-1 and TRBJ2-3, with 9 bases aligning to TRBD1. V trimming: 5 bases; J trimming: 4 bases; junction bases outside the gene matches: 10. The CDR3 covers 16 residues. Germline CDR1 MNHNS, CDR2 SASEGT. This CDR3 is CASSLQDRGGSDTQYF. CDR3 coding DNA: TGTGCCAGCAGTCTCCAGGACAGGGGAGGTTCAGATACGCAGTATTTT.

The chain is built from TRBV27 and TRBJ1-4; D remains ambiguous. Germline assignment: CDR1 MNHEY and CDR2 SMNVEV (reference sequence). Trimming cost V 6 bases and J 2 bases, with 10 bases left between them. This CDR3 is built from 14 residues. The CDR3 here is CASRAVGTNEKLFF. The CDR3 DNA reads as TGTGCCAGCAGGGCGGTCGGCACTAATGAAAAACTGTTTTTT.

This clonotype has only a few counts. The rearrangement uses TRBV20-1 and TRBJ2-7, with D tentatively TRBD1 or TRBD2 (5 bases each). The CDR3 is 14 amino acids. Germline CDR1 reads DFQATT; CDR2 reads SNEGSKA (reference sequence). Trimming removed 1 base at V and 2 bases at J, with 12 bases between. This chain's CDR3 is CSARAIKGPYEQYF. CDR3 sequence (DNA): TGCAGTGCTAGAGCCATTAAGGGACCCTACGAGCAGTACTTC.

V usage is TRBV7-6 and J usage is TRBJ2-5; unclear D gene. V lost 7 bases and J 4 bases, leaving 7 bases between the germline ends. Looked up from germline, CDR1 is SGHVS and CDR2 is FNYEAQ. This CDR3 is built from 11 residues. This CDR3 reads CASTDAETQYF. The CDR3 DNA sequence: TGTGCCAGCACCGACGCAGAGACCCAGTACTTC.

The chain couples TRBV5-1 to TRBJ1-2; maybe TRBD1 (5 bases). Germline V lookup: CDR1 SGHRS, CDR2 YFSETQ. This CDR3 region has 14 residues. V was trimmed by 2 bases and J by 4 bases, leaving 12 bases between them. The CDR3 nucleotides read TGCGCCAGCAGCTTATGCTATAGGGGCTATGGCTACACCTTC. Amino acids: CASSLCYRGYGYTF.

The chain joins TRBV18 to TRBJ2-1; the D is unclear. The ends were cut back, 0 bases at V and 5 bases at J, with 5 bases in the middle. CDR1 and CDR2 (germline): KGHSH, LQKENI. CDR3 length: 13 residues. The CDR3 spells CASSPPSDNEQFF. The CDR3 DNA sequence: TGTGCCAGCTCACCACCGTCGGACAATGAGCAGTTCTTC.